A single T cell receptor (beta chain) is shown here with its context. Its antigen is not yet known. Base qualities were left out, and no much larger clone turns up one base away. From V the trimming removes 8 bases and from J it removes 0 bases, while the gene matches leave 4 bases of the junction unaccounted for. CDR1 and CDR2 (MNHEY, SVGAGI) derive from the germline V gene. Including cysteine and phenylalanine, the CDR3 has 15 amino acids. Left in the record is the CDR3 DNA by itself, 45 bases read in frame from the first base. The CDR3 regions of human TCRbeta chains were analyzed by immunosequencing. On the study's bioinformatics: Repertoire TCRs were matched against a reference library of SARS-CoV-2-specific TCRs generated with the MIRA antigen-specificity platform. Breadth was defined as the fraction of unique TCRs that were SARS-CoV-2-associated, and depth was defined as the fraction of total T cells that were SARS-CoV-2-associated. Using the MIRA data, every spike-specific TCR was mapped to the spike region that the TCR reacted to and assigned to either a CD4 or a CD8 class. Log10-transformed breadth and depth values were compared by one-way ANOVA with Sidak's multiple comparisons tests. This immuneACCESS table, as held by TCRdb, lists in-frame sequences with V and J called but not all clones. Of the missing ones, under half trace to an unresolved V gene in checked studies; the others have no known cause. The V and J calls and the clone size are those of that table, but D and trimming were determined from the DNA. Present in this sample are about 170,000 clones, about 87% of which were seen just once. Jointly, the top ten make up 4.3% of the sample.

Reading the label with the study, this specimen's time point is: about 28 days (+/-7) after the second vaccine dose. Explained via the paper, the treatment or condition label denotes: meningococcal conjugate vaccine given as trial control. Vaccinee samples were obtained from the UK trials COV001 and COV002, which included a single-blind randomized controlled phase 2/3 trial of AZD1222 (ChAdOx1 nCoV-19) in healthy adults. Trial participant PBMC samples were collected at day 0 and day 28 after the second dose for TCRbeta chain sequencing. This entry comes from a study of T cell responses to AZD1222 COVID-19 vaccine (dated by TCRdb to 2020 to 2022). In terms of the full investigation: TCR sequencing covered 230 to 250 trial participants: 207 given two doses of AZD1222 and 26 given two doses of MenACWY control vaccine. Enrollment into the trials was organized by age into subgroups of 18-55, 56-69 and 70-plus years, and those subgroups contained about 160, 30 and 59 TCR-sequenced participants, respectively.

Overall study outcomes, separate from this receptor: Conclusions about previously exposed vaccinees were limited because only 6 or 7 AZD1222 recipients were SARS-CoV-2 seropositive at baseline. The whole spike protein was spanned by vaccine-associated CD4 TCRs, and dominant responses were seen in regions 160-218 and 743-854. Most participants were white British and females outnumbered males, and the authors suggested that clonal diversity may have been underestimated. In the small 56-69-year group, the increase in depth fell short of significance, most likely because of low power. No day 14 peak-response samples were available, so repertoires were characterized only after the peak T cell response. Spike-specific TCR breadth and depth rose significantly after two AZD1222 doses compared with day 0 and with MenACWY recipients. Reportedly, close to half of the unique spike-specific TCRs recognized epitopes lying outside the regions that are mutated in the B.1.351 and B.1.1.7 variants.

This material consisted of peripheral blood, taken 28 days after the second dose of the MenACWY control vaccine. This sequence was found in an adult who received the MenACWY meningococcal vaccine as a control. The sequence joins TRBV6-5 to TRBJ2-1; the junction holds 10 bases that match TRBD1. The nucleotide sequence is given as TGTGCCAGCGAAGACAGGGGGCGCTCCTACAATGAGCAGTTCTTC. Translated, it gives CASEDRGRSYNEQFF.